The entry that follows covers one TCR beta chain sequence. The data were taken from a study of shared clonotypes between healthy human individuals. The overall study: Donor composition was a couple of women and a few men, aged 18 to 49.

Libraries were prepared by immunoSEQ multiplex PCR; TCRdb keeps only in-frame clonotypes and omits some of them. The repertoire consists of some 470,000 clones, with less than 80% occurring once and the leading ten covering 13%. The CDR3 length is 15 residues. Germline-derived CDR1 and CDR2 are SGHRS and YFSETQ. V was cut by 0 bases and J by 0 bases, with 6 bases left in between. This TCR was sampled from a woman aged 40 to 50 in good health. Some clones in this sample may be carry-over from other donors' samples. The specimen sequenced was PBMCs. The chain employs TRBV5-1 and TRBJ2-2; perhaps TRBD2 as D (6 bases). The CDR3 region has the DNA TGCGCCAGCAGCTTGGGACTAGCGAACACCGGGGAGCTGTTTTTT. It codes for CASSLGLANTGELFF. Full variable domain (rest looked up from reference TRBV5-1 and TRBJ2-2): KAGVTQTPRYLIKTRGQQVTLSCSPISGHRSVSWYQQTPGQGLQFLFEYFSETQRNKGNFPGRFSGRQFSNSRSEMNVSTLELGDSALYLCASSLGLANTGELFFGEGSRLTVL.